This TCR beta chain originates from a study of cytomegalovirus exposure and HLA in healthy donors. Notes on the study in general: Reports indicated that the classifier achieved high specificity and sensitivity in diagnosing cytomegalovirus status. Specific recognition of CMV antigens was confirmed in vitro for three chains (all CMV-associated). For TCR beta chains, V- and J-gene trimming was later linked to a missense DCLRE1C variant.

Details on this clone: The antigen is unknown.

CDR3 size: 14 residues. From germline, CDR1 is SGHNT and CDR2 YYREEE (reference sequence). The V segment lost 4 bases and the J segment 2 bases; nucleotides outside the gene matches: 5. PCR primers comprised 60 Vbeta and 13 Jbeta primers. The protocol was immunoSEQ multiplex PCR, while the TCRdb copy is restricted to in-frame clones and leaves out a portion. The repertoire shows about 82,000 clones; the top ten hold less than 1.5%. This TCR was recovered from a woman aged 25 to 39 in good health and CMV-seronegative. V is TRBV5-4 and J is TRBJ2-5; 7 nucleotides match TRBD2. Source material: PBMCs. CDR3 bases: TGTGCCAGCAGCCAGCGGGACGGACAAGAGACCCAGTACTTC. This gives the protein CASSQRDGQETQYF.